The 30 T cell receptor beta chains reported below all come from one sample, sequenced in a study of Graves' ophthalmopathy and Graves' hyperthyroidism. RNA transcripts served as template for amplifying TCR beta CDR3 sequences. HTBI primers were employed in first-round RT-PCR, then a second-round multiplex PCR followed. From the multiplex PCR reads, TCRdb called clonotypes with MiXCR, one entry per CDR3 protein. Seen here are roughly 480,000 distinct CDR3 sequences, roughly an eighth observed once, and the top ten hold 8% to 10%. The specimen was blood. These receptors all stem from a woman between 25 and 40 years old with Graves' ophthalmopathy.

This clonotype was observed at least ten times. V gene TRBV19 combines with J gene TRBJ1-2; 9 bases are a match to TRBD1. After removal of 2 bases from V and 2 bases from J, the junction contained 3 bases not matched to a gene. The germline V gene encodes CDR1 LNHDA and CDR2 SQIVND (reference sequence). The CDR3 spans 15 residues. This CDR3 is CASSIYGTGNYGYTF. In DNA, the CDR3 is TGTGCCAGTAGTATATATGGGACAGGGAACTATGGCTACACCTTC. The full variable domain, its missing parts supplied by reference TRBV19 and TRBJ1-2, is DGGITQSPKYLFRKEGQNVTLSCEQNLNHDAMYWYRQDPGQGLRLIYYSQIVNDFQKGDIAEGYSVSREKKESFPLTVTSAQKNPTAFYLCASSIYGTGNYGYTFGSGTRLTVV.

This clonotype has ten or more counts. The J gene is TRBJ2-7, the V gene TRBV20-1; D is perhaps TRBD1 or TRBD2 (5 bases each). V dropped 3 bases and J dropped 2 bases, with 8 bases sitting between them. Germline V gene sequence: CDR1 DFQATT, CDR2 SNEGSKA (reference sequence). The CDR3 has 12 residues. The CDR3 DNA reads TGCAGTGCTAGCGGGACCGCCTACGAGCAGTACTTC. Translated: CSASGTAYEQYF.

This clonotype was seen a handful of times. This chain links TRBV19 with TRBJ2-2; no reliable D call. V lost 1 base and J 7 bases, leaving 4 bases between the germline ends. Germline assignment: CDR1 LNHDA and CDR2 SQIVND (reference sequence). The CDR3 spans 12 residues. CDR3 amino acids: CASSIGFGELFF. CDR3 sequence (DNA): TGTGCCAGTAGTATAGGGTTCGGGGAGCTGTTTTTT.

With regard to this clonotype: A read error may explain this, as a much larger clone is one base away. This CDR3 is missing its conserved last phenylalanine or tryptophan, likely due to a read error. The genes are TRBV12-3 or TRBV12-4 and TRBJ1-5, with TRBD1 matching 7 bases. The CDR3 consists of 15 residues. Losses at the gene ends were 5 bases for V and 4 bases for J; bases not matched to a gene: 8. CDR3 sequence reads: CASSMAKGANQPQHL. In DNA form, the CDR3 reads TGTGCCAGCAGTATGGCGAAGGGGGCAAATCAGCCCCAGCATTTG.

This sequence joins TRBV6-2 or TRBV6-3 and TRBJ1-2; D gene ambiguous. V lost 5 bases and J lost 9, with 19 bases in between. The CDR3 extends over 14 amino acids. The germline CDR1 and CDR2 sequences are MNHEY and SVGEGT. The chain's CDR3 is CASSPPGHFLSYTF. Here the CDR3 DNA reads TGTGCCAGCAGTCCTCCGGGCCACTTTTTGAGCTACACCTTC.

This clonotype was recorded many times. The J gene is TRBJ2-5, the V gene TRBV6-2 or TRBV6-3; TRBD1 matches at 8 bases. The trim removed 5 bases at V and 3 bases at J, leaving 11 bases unmatched. This CDR3 spans 16 amino acids. Looked up from germline, CDR1 is MNHEY and CDR2 is SVGEGT. CDR3 in amino acids: CASSHPGQGAEETQYF. The CDR3 DNA reads as TGTGCCAGCAGTCACCCCGGACAGGGAGCGGAAGAGACCCAGTACTTC.

This clonotype appeared many times. The chain recombines TRBV11-2 with TRBJ1-2; possibly TRBD1 for D (5 bases). Between the trimmed V and J ends, which lost 5 bases and 4 bases, there was a span of 14 bases. Germline V gives CDR1 SGHAT, CDR2 FQNNGV. The CDR3 is made up of 14 amino acids. The CDR3 here is CASSPRGPSYGYTF. CDR3 sequence (DNA): TGTGCCAGCAGCCCCCGGGGACCGAGCTATGGCTACACCTTC.

There are many counts of this clonotype. This rearrangement joins TRBV6-5 to TRBJ1-6; perhaps TRBD1 as D (6 bases). There are 20 residues in the CDR3. V was trimmed by 0 bases and J by 0 bases, leaving 18 bases between them. Germline V gives CDR1 MNHEY, CDR2 SVGAGI. CDR3 residues: CASSYSIRRGRTSYNSPLHF. The DNA of the CDR3 is TGTGCCAGCAGTTACTCGATCCGCAGGGGTCGGACCTCCTATAATTCACCCCTCCACTTT.

This clonotype was seen repeatedly, ten times or more. This sequence joins TRBV19 and TRBJ1-5; TRBD1 aligns across 8 bases. Trimming cost V 3 bases and J 2 bases; bases outside gene matches: 9. The CDR3 extends over 17 amino acids. Germline lookup yields CDR1 LNHDA and CDR2 SQIVND (reference sequence). This CDR3 is CASSIESVTGGNQPQHF. CDR3 DNA: TGTGCCAGTAGTATTGAAAGCGTGACAGGGGGCAATCAGCCCCAGCATTTT. The full variable domain, its missing parts supplied by reference TRBV19 and TRBJ1-5, is DGGITQSPKYLFRKEGQNVTLSCEQNLNHDAMYWYRQDPGQGLRLIYYSQIVNDFQKGDIAEGYSVSREKKESFPLTVTSAQKNPTAFYLCASSIESVTGGNQPQHFGDGTRLSIL.

Many counts were recorded for this clonotype. The V gene is TRBV12-3 or TRBV12-4, the J gene TRBJ1-2; no definite D call. V was cut by 3 bases and J by 8 bases, with 4 bases left in between. The CDR3 loop spans 10 amino acids. DNA of the CDR3: TGTGCCAGCAGTTTGAAGGGCTACACCTTC. It is translated as CASSLKGYTF.

At least ten counts were recorded for this clonotype. This chain connects TRBV24-1 to TRBJ1-5, with D possibly matching TRBD1 (6 bases). Per germline, CDR1 KGHDR and CDR2 SFDVKD. V shed 4 bases and J shed 0 bases, with 9 bases lying between them. This CDR3 is built from 15 residues. CDR3 nucleotides: TGTGCCACCAGTGAAACAGGGAATAGCAATCAGCCCCAGCATTTT. Translation gives CATSETGNSNQPQHF.

This clonotype has at least ten counts. This sequence joins TRBV6-1 and TRBJ2-2; D perhaps matches TRBD1 (5 bases). CDR1 and CDR2 (germline): MNHNS, SASEGT. V was pared by 10 bases and J by 1 base, with 10 bases between. The CDR3 loop spans 13 amino acids. CDR3 sequence: CATRQLNTGELFF. CDR3 in DNA: TGTGCCACAAGACAGTTGAACACCGGGGAGCTGTTTTTT.

This clonotype was observed many times. For the CDR3, the DNA is TGCAGTGCTGCCCCCCCCCGACAGGGCCGCTATGGCTACACCTTC. Protein product: CSAAPPRQGRYGYTF. The gene calls are TRBV20-1 and TRBJ1-2; TRBD1 agrees at 7 bases. CDR1 and CDR2 from the germline V gene are DFQATT and SNEGSKA (reference sequence). The ends lost 5 bases at V and 4 bases at J; junction bases unmatched: 13. This CDR3 region has 15 residues.

This clonotype has a handful of counts. The chain employs TRBV18 and TRBJ1-6; D not resolved. The germline V and J ends were trimmed by 0 bases and 6 bases, with 12 bases remaining between them. The CDR3 runs 16 residues. Germline V gives CDR1 KGHSH, CDR2 LQKENI. The CDR3 is CASSPPGRNPNSPLHF. As DNA, the CDR3 is TGTGCCAGCTCACCACCCGGAAGGAATCCTAATTCACCCCTCCACTTT.

This clonotype was found a few times. The rearrangement uses TRBV6-2 or TRBV6-3 and TRBJ1-1; D uncertain. This CDR3 is 14 amino acids long. Germline V gene lookup returns CDR1 MNHEY and CDR2 SVGEGT. V lost 7 bases and J 3 bases, leaving 15 bases between the germline ends. This CDR3 reads CASTEGPTDTEAFF. CDR3 DNA: TGTGCCAGCACTGAGGGCCCGACGGACACTGAAGCTTTCTTT.

This clonotype was picked up many times. The chain combines TRBV20-1 with TRBJ1-1, with a weak D call TRBD1 (6 bases). CDR3 length: 15 residues. CDR1 and CDR2 from the germline V gene are DFQATT and SNEGSKA (reference sequence). The V and J ends lost 5 bases and 1 base respectively, with 17 bases between them. For the CDR3, the DNA is TGCAGTGCTTCGACAGGAGGGAGATGGAACACTGAAGCTTTCTTT. Protein sequence: CSASTGGRWNTEAFF.

The sample holds many counts of this clonotype. This chain joins TRBV6-1 and TRBJ2-2, with D possibly being TRBD1 (5 bases). Germline CDR1 is MNHNS and CDR2 is SASEGT. The V end lost 5 bases, the J end lost 3 bases, and 10 bases lay between the germline ends. CDR3 length equals 14 residues. The CDR3 loop reads CASSLQGYTGELFF. In DNA form, the CDR3 reads TGTGCCAGCAGTCTCCAGGGTTACACCGGGGAGCTGTTTTTT.

This clonotype was observed at least ten times. The gene calls are TRBV27 and TRBJ2-6; 9 bases line up with TRBD2. V lost 7 bases and J lost 0; bases outside the gene matches: 10. In germline, CDR1 is MNHEY, CDR2 SMNVEV (reference sequence). CDR3 size: 18 residues. CDR3 region: CASTLRTSEYSGANVLTF. The CDR3 nucleotides are TGTGCCAGCACCTTAAGGACTAGCGAATACTCTGGGGCCAACGTCCTGACTTTC.

This clonotype came up a few times. The chain links TRBV4-1 to TRBJ1-6; the D is unclear. Trimming cost V 0 bases and J 4 bases, with 10 bases left between them. Germline V gene sequence: CDR1 MGHRA, CDR2 YSYEKL. The CDR3 sequence is 16 residues long. In nucleotides, the CDR3 is TGCGCCAGCAGCCAAGATTCGGAACGGTATAATTCACCCCTCCACTTT. Residues: CASSQDSERYNSPLHF.

In this sample, this clonotype turned up many times. The CDR3 loop reads CASSHWGGTDTQYF. In DNA form, the CDR3 reads TGCGCCAGCAGCCATTGGGGAGGGACAGATACGCAGTATTTT. The rearrangement links TRBV5-1 to TRBJ2-3; TRBD2 agrees at 7 bases. Germline V gene sequence: CDR1 SGHRS, CDR2 YFSETQ. The CDR3 is 14 amino acids. The V gene end was trimmed by 4 bases and the J gene end by 3 bases; junction bases not matched to a gene: 5.

Many counts were recorded for this clonotype. The chain couples TRBV30 to TRBJ2-4; D possibly corresponds to TRBD1 (6 bases). CDR1 is GTSNPN, CDR2 SVGIG, per germline (reference sequence). The CDR3 consists of 14 residues. Trimming shortened V by 4 bases and J by 4 bases, and 14 bases separated the two germline ends. DNA for the CDR3: TGTGCCTGGACTCCGGGGCAGGGGAAAAACATTCAGTACTTC. Amino acid sequence: CAWTPGQGKNIQYF.

Only one count was recorded for this clonotype. In DNA, the CDR3 is TGTGCCAGCAGTTTATCGTTAGGGCTTAACACTGAAGCTTTCTTT. Translated, it gives CASSLSLGLNTEAFF. The chain has TRBV27 and TRBJ1-1, with no clear D. The germline V gene has CDR1 MNHEY and CDR2 SMNVEV (reference sequence). This CDR3 has 15 amino acids. V lost 0 bases and J lost 2, with 10 bases in between.

The V call is TRBV7-6, the J call TRBJ2-5, with 11 bases lining up with TRBD2. Germline V gene data show CDR1 as SGHVS and CDR2 as FNYEAQ. The CDR3 has 15 residues. With V trimmed by 5 bases and J by 14 bases, 16 bases remained unmatched. This chain's CDR3 is CASSTSSGGTETKYF. The CDR3 bases are TGTGCCAGCAGCACCTCTAGCGGGGGGACAGAGACCAAATACTTC. The variable domain in full, with the rest retrieved from reference TRBV7-6 and TRBJ2-5, is GAGVSQSPRYKVTKRGQDVALRCDPISGHVSLYWYRQALGQGPEFLTYFNYEAQQDKSGLPNDRFSAERPEGSISTLTIQRTEQRDSAMYRCASSTSSGGTETKYFGPGTRLLVL.

Concerning this clonotype: A much larger clone sits a single nucleotide away, making a read error possible. This chain links TRBV6-1 with TRBJ1-1; weak D call: TRBD1 (6 bases). Per the germline V gene, CDR1 is MNHNS and CDR2 is SASEGT. The CDR3 length is 12 residues. CDR3 loop: CASSSRGPEACF. In DNA form, the CDR3 reads TGTGCCAGCAGCTCCAGGGGTCCTGAAGCTTGCTTT.

At least ten counts were recorded for this clonotype. The CDR3 DNA is TGTGCCAGCCGGAGGGTTTTGGCGGCCGGGGAGCTGTTTTTT. Encoded protein: CASRRVLAAGELFF. This chain connects TRBV2 to TRBJ2-2, with D perhaps TRBD2 (6 bases). Germline V gives CDR1 SNHLY, CDR2 FYNNEI. Trimming took 8 bases from V and 6 from J, leaving 16 bases between them. This CDR3 region has 14 residues.

This clonotype was observed many times. This chain links TRBV6-1 with TRBJ2-7; maybe TRBD1 (5 bases). Per the germline V gene, CDR1 is MNHNS and CDR2 is SASEGT. There are 12 residues in the CDR3. The V gene lost 7 bases and the J gene lost 2 bases, with 9 bases spanning the gap. CDR3 sequence reads: CASMDTTYEQYF. DNA for the CDR3: TGTGCCAGCATGGACACCACCTACGAGCAGTACTTC.

This clonotype was counted a few times. J is TRBJ2-7 and V is TRBV19, with 9 bases identical to TRBD2. The germline V gene encodes CDR1 LNHDA and CDR2 SQIVND (reference sequence). This CDR3 is 12 amino acids long. V shed 7 bases, J shed 4 bases, and the junction held 2 bases outside the gene matches. Written as DNA, the CDR3 is TGTGCCAGTAATAGCGGGAGTTACGAGCAGTACTTC. Its protein product is CASNSGSYEQYF. The full variable domain, its missing parts supplied by reference TRBV19 and TRBJ2-7, is DGGITQSPKYLFRKEGQNVTLSCEQNLNHDAMYWYRQDPGQGLRLIYYSQIVNDFQKGDIAEGYSVSREKKESFPLTVTSAQKNPTAFYLCASNSGSYEQYFGPGTRLTVT.

This clonotype was detected ten times or more. The V gene is TRBV5-6, the J gene TRBJ2-5; TRBD1 agrees at 8 bases. Looked up from germline, CDR1 is SGHDT and CDR2 is YYEEEE. V lost 5 bases to trimming and J lost 4 bases; unmatched junction nucleotides: 7. The CDR3 consists of 14 residues. Here the CDR3 reads CASSFRGQGETQYF. The CDR3 nucleotides read TGTGCCAGCAGTTTCAGGGGGCAGGGAGAGACCCAGTACTTC.

J is TRBJ2-5 and V is TRBV6-2 or TRBV6-3; D tentatively fits TRBD1 or TRBD2 (5 bases each). The CDR3 spans 13 residues. Germline V gene lookup returns CDR1 MNHEY and CDR2 SVGEGT. Trimming took off 6 bases at V and 4 bases at J, with 12 bases between the two ends. This CDR3 reads CASSPPGPETQYF. The CDR3 region has the DNA TGTGCCAGCAGCCCACCGGGGCCAGAGACCCAGTACTTC.

In its sample, this clonotype was seen a few times. The genes are TRBV2 and TRBJ2-3; the match to TRBD2 covers 7 bases. V lost 7 bases and J lost 6; bases outside the gene matches: 10. The length of the CDR3 is 14 residues. Germline V CDR1 and CDR2: SNHLY, FYNNEI. This chain's CDR3 is CASTLPTSEDTQYF. CDR3 sequence (DNA): TGTGCCAGCACCCTCCCCACTAGCGAGGATACGCAGTATTTT.